The 21 T cell receptor beta chains below were found in one sample sequenced in a study of T-cell reconstitution after alpha-beta-depleted transplantation in children. Unique molecular identifiers were built into the TCRbeta library. TCRdb fed the PCR reads into MiXCR, producing one record per CDR3 protein. This sample has 200,000 to 250,000 distinct CDR3 sequences, with approximately 9.5% found just once. The source material was PBMCs from the stem cell graft donor, sampled from the stem cell graft. The receptors come from a human donor who donated a stem cell graft to a child with acute lymphoblastic leukemia.

This clonotype was seen many times. The chain has TRBV27 and TRBJ2-5; D gene uncertain. Germline V CDR1 and CDR2: MNHEY, SMNVEV (reference sequence). The CDR3 totals 14 residues. With 0 bases removed from V and 2 bases from J, the gap between germline ends came to 7 bases. The CDR3 spells CASSLSLGQETQYF. The CDR3 DNA is TGTGCCAGCAGTTTATCATTGGGACAAGAGACCCAGTACTTC.

The chain is built from TRBV20-1 and TRBJ1-6; D possibly corresponds to TRBD1 (5 bases). CDR1 is DFQATT and CDR2 is SNEGSKA in the germline V gene (reference sequence). The CDR3 runs 13 residues. Trimming left V 5 bases short and J 10 bases short, with 15 bases between. The CDR3 region has the DNA TGCAGTGCTCCCTGGGGGGGGACCTCACCCCTCCACTTT. Translation gives CSAPWGGTSPLHF.

The genes are TRBV27 and TRBJ1-2, with D unresolved. The germline CDR1 and CDR2 sequences are MNHEY and SMNVEV (reference sequence). Deletions cut 5 bases from V and 7 bases from J, with 11 bases between. This CDR3 comprises 12 residues. CDR3 sequence reads: CASSDYSGGYTF. The CDR3 nucleotides are TGTGCCAGCAGTGACTACAGTGGTGGCTACACCTTC.

J is TRBJ2-7 and V is TRBV27; 11 nucleotides align to TRBD2. The V gene's germline CDR1 is MNHEY and CDR2 SMNVEV (reference sequence). The CDR3 is 15 amino acids. Trimming at V came to 6 bases and at J to 6 bases, leaving 10 bases not matched to a gene. CDR3 residues: CASSQTTSGAGEQYF. The CDR3 region has the DNA TGTGCCAGCAGCCAAACGACTAGCGGGGCTGGCGAGCAGTACTTC.

This clonotype appeared many times. This chain connects TRBV7-6 to TRBJ1-1; D uncertain. There are 13 residues in the CDR3. CDR1 is SGHVS and CDR2 is FNYEAQ in the germline V gene. V lost 8 bases and J lost 1, with 11 bases in between. Here the CDR3 DNA reads TGTGCCAGCGCAGGAGGGAGGAACACTGAAGCTTTCTTT. Translation: CASAGGRNTEAFF.

The sample holds many counts of this clonotype. The chain has TRBV29-1 and TRBJ1-2; the match to TRBD1 covers 7 bases. This CDR3 is built from 13 residues. Germline lookup yields CDR1 SQVTM and CDR2 ANQGSEA. J was trimmed by 6 bases and V by 6 bases; bases with no gene match: 10. The CDR3 sequence is CSVITGTAHGYTF. The CDR3 DNA reads as TGCAGCGTGATAACCGGGACAGCCCATGGCTACACCTTC.

The chain is built from TRBV19 and TRBJ2-5; possible D gene TRBD2, 5 bases. The CDR3 loop spans 15 amino acids. The V end lost 5 bases, the J end lost 4 bases, and 17 bases lay between the germline ends. Germline lookup yields CDR1 LNHDA and CDR2 SQIVND (reference sequence). The CDR3 sequence is CASSRRTEAGETQYF. The CDR3 bases are TGTGCCAGTAGTCGACGGACGGAGGCAGGAGAGACCCAGTACTTC.

This clonotype appeared many times. The chain employs TRBV20-1 and TRBJ2-6; 7 bases fit TRBD1. This CDR3 is 17 amino acids long. Germline V gene data show CDR1 as DFQATT and CDR2 as SNEGSKA (reference sequence). Unmatched junction bases numbered 10, after V lost 5 bases and J lost 0 bases. The CDR3 DNA is TGCAGTGCTCGGTGGGACAGTCACAGCTCTGGGGCCAACGTCCTGACTTTC. This gives the protein CSARWDSHSSGANVLTF.

This clonotype was seen only a few times. The CDR3 nucleotides read TGCAGTGCTAGACGCCCGGGGGAGACAGATACGCAGTATTTT. The encoded protein is CSARRPGETDTQYF. J is TRBJ2-3 and V is TRBV20-1, with D possibly being TRBD2 (6 bases). Trimming shortened V by 2 bases and J by 3 bases, and 12 bases separated the two germline ends. Germline V CDR1 and CDR2: DFQATT, SNEGSKA (reference sequence). The CDR3 loop spans 14 amino acids.

This clonotype was seen only a few times. The chain has TRBV5-1 and TRBJ2-2; a weak D match, TRBD1 (5 bases). The CDR3 totals 16 residues. Germline values: CDR1 SGHRS, CDR2 YFSETQ. Trimming took off 2 bases at V and 5 bases at J, with 16 bases between the two ends. CDR3 sequence reads: CASSFLGQGGTGELFF. The CDR3 DNA reads as TGCGCCAGCAGCTTCCTCGGGCAGGGTGGAACCGGGGAGCTGTTTTTT.

There are many counts of this clonotype. Relative to the germline gene, one junction end is altered; a read error may explain this. The chain has TRBV6-6 and TRBJ1-2, with D possibly TRBD1 on 6 matching bases. The CDR3 covers 12 residues. CDR1 MNHNY and CDR2 SVGAGI come from the germline V gene (reference sequence). CDR3 region: CASSYSGDNPIF. DNA of the CDR3: TGTGCCAGCAGTTACTCGGGGGACAACCCAATCTTC.

This clonotype was observed many times. The V gene is TRBV9, the J gene TRBJ2-2; no reliable D call. Germline V CDR1 and CDR2: SGDLS, YYNGEE. CDR3 length equals 11 residues. V lost 10 bases and J lost 5, with 9 bases in between. The CDR3, as DNA: TGTGCCGTCGAGAGAACCGGGGAGCTGTTTTTT. This sequence encodes CAVERTGELFF. Together with reference TRBV9 and TRBJ2-2, the CDR3 gives the full variable domain: DSGVTQTPKHLITATGQRVTLRCSPRSGDLSVYWYQQSLDQGLQFLIQYYNGEERAKGNILERFSAQQFPDLHSELNLSSLELGDSALYFCAVERTGELFFGEGSRLTVL.

The rearrangement uses TRBV19 and TRBJ1-1, with 9 bases fitting TRBD1. V lost 4 bases, J lost 7 bases, and 4 bases stayed unmatched. The CDR3 runs to 13 residues. Germline assignment: CDR1 LNHDA and CDR2 SQIVND (reference sequence). This CDR3 is CASSTWDRDEAFF. The CDR3 DNA follows: TGTGCCAGTAGTACCTGGGACAGGGATGAAGCTTTCTTT.

This chain links TRBV6-4 with TRBJ2-4, with D hard to call. With 3 bases removed from V and 7 bases from J, the gap between germline ends came to 10 bases. Germline CDR1 reads MRHNA; CDR2 reads SNTAGT. CDR3 length: 13 amino acids. The CDR3 here is CASSETYGNIQYF. As DNA, the CDR3 is TGTGCCAGCAGTGAGACGTATGGGAACATTCAGTACTTC.

Turning to this clonotype: A read error may be the cause here, since a much bigger clone is one base away. This chain uses TRBV6-2 or TRBV6-3 with TRBJ2-7; D is possibly TRBD1 or TRBD2 (6 bases each). CDR1 is MNHEY and CDR2 is SVGEGT in the germline V gene. The CDR3 is 14 amino acids. The CDR3 coding sequence is TGTGCCAGCAACAAGGGGGGCCCGTTCTACGACCAGTACTTC. Translating gives CASNKGGPFYDQYF.

The rearrangement links TRBV12-3 or TRBV12-4 to TRBJ2-2; 11 nucleotides align to TRBD2. The CDR3 is 14 residues long. The V segment lost 7 bases and the J segment 5 bases; nucleotides outside the gene matches: 3. The CDR3 sequence is CASTRTSGTGELFF. In DNA form, the CDR3 reads TGTGCCAGCACCAGGACTAGCGGGACCGGGGAGCTGTTTTTT.

This clonotype has only a few counts. The genes are TRBV6-2 or TRBV6-3 and TRBJ2-7; 7 nucleotides line up with TRBD1. V lost 0 bases, J lost 2 bases, and 4 bases stayed unmatched. The germline V gene has CDR1 MNHEY and CDR2 SVGEGT. The CDR3 runs 15 residues. The CDR3 DNA reads as TGTGCCAGCAGTTACTCGTACAGGGGTACCTACGAGCAGTACTTC. Residues: CASSYSYRGTYEQYF.

This clonotype has a count of ten or more. The rearrangement joins TRBV12-3 or TRBV12-4 to TRBJ1-2, with no clear D. This CDR3 spans 13 amino acids. V dropped 3 bases and J dropped 4 bases, with 9 bases sitting between them. The CDR3 DNA follows: TGTGCCAGCAGTTTCGGACGGATCTATGGCTACACCTTC. Its translation: CASSFGRIYGYTF.

This clonotype came up a few times. V is TRBV6-5 and J is TRBJ1-6, with D uncertain. Germline lookup yields CDR1 MNHEY and CDR2 SVGAGI. This CDR3 is 17 amino acids long. Deletions cut 2 bases from V and 6 bases from J, with 17 bases between. CDR3 amino acids: CASSYNWAGLGNSPLHF. The CDR3 DNA sequence: TGTGCCAGCAGTTACAACTGGGCCGGGTTGGGTAATTCACCCCTCCACTTT.

The V and J genes are TRBV10-3 and TRBJ1-5; 7 nucleotides match TRBD1. The V gene end was trimmed by 2 bases and the J gene end by 4 bases; junction bases not matched to a gene: 5. The CDR3 runs 15 residues. CDR1 is ENHRY and CDR2 is SYGVKD in the germline V gene. The CDR3 spells CAISEPGTVNQPQHF. CDR3 nucleotide sequence: TGTGCCATCAGTGAGCCCGGGACAGTAAATCAGCCCCAGCATTTT.

This clonotype was detected a few times. The gene calls are TRBV12-3 or TRBV12-4 and TRBJ2-6; D possibly uses TRBD1 or TRBD2 (5 bases each). This CDR3 comprises 15 residues. Trimming removed 6 bases from V and 3 bases from J, with 12 bases in between. This chain's CDR3 is CASREGTLGANVLTF. The DNA for the CDR3 is TGTGCCAGCAGAGAGGGGACCCTTGGGGCCAACGTCCTGACTTTC.